This TCR beta chain was obtained from a study of blood T cell repertoires in COVID-19. Assay: immunoSEQ multiplex PCR; the TCRdb copy retains only in-frame clones and omits some. The sample comprises 200,000 to 300,000 clones, around four fifths of which are singletons, and 5.5% to 7.5% rests with the top ten. This CDR3 has 17 residues. V gave up 0 bases and J gave up 7 bases; unmatched junction bases: 11. Germline assignment: CDR1 SGHRS and CDR2 YFSETQ. The rearrangement uses TRBV5-1 and TRBJ2-2; TRBD1 matches at 8 bases. Sequenced material: peripheral blood. The sequence derives from a woman aged 60-75 years with active or convalescent COVID-19. The DNA for the CDR3 is TGCGCCAGCAGCTTGGGTGGACCCAGGGGGCTTAACGGGGAGCTGTTTTTT. Translation: CASSLGGPRGLNGELFF.